The 32 T cell receptor beta chains given below trace back to one sample, sequenced in a study of blood T cell repertoires in COVID-19. The data were produced by immunoSEQ multiplex PCR, yet TCRdb's version contains in-frame clones alone and is incomplete. Of about 290,000 clones in the sample, 70% to 90% are singletons; the top ten hold around 4%. The sequencing input was peripheral blood. The origin of the receptors is a woman between 45 and 60 years old with active or convalescent COVID-19.

This chain connects TRBV19 to TRBJ2-4, with 13 bases identical to TRBD2. From germline, CDR1 is LNHDA and CDR2 SQIVND (reference sequence). V dropped 5 bases and J dropped 8; count of bases not matched to a gene: 12. The length of the CDR3 is 17 residues. Here the CDR3 reads CASSAKTSGRATDIQYF. The CDR3 DNA reads TGTGCCAGTAGTGCCAAAACTAGCGGGAGGGCCACAGACATTCAGTACTTC.

This clone was observed a single time. The chain links TRBV2 to TRBJ1-4, with a possible D match to TRBD1 (6 bases). The CDR3 covers 15 residues. The V and J ends lost 4 bases and 8 bases respectively, with 17 bases between them. The V gene's germline CDR1 is SNHLY and CDR2 FYNNEI. The CDR3 loop reads CASSALRGSPEKLFF. CDR3 bases: TGTGCCAGCAGTGCACTAAGGGGGTCGCCAGAAAAACTGTTTTTT.

This chain connects TRBV2 to TRBJ1-1; possible D gene TRBD1, 5 bases. V was clipped by 7 bases and J by 7 bases, with 16 bases between them. In germline, CDR1 is SNHLY, CDR2 FYNNEI. This CDR3 is built from 13 residues. Written as DNA, the CDR3 is TGTGCCAGCAAGGGGCGTTTATTGGGTGAAGCTTTCTTT. Protein product: CASKGRLLGEAFF.

This clone has a single count. The J gene is TRBJ2-1, the V gene TRBV11-3, with 9 nucleotides matching TRBD2. The length of the CDR3 is 18 residues. Germline V gene lookup returns CDR1 SGHNT and CDR2 YENEEA. Trimming cost V 1 base and J 7 bases; bases outside gene matches: 14. The CDR3 DNA reads as TGTGCCAGCAGCTTAGGTAGTTTAGCGGGAGCCTCGAAAAATGAGCAGTTCTTC. It encodes CASSLGSLAGASKNEQFF. The full variable domain, rest sourced from reference TRBV11-3 and TRBJ2-1, is EAGVVQSPRYKIIEKKQPVAFWCNPISGHNTLYWYLQNLGQGPELLIRYENEEAVDDSQLPKDRFSAERLKGVDSTLKIQPAELGDSAVYLCASSLGSLAGASKNEQFFGPGTRLTVL.

The chain is built from TRBV19 and TRBJ2-2, with D maybe TRBD2 (5 bases). Per the germline V gene, CDR1 is LNHDA and CDR2 is SQIVND (reference sequence). The ends were cut back, 5 bases at V and 5 bases at J, with 15 bases in the middle. The CDR3 covers 15 residues. The CDR3 DNA follows: TGTGCCAGTAGTCCCCAGATAGGCGGGACCGGGGAGCTGTTTTTT. It is translated as CASSPQIGGTGELFF.

The rearrangement links TRBV28 to TRBJ1-5, with 7 bases identical to TRBD1. The J segment lost 3 bases and the V segment lost 6 bases, leaving 8 bases of the junction unmatched. Germline V lookup: CDR1 MDHEN, CDR2 SYDVKM. This CDR3 has 15 residues. The CDR3 sequence: CASRGFTGVNQPQHF. Written as DNA, the CDR3 is TGTGCCAGCAGGGGATTCACAGGGGTCAATCAGCCCCAGCATTTT. The entire variable domain, with the rest obtained from reference TRBV28 and TRBJ1-5, is as follows: DVKVTQSSRYLVKRTGEKVFLECVQDMDHENMFWYRQDPGLGLRLIYFSYDVKMKEKGDIPEGYSVSREKKERFSLILESASTNQTSMYLCASRGFTGVNQPQHFGDGTRLSIL.

The chain is built from TRBV19 and TRBJ2-1; the D is unclear. V lost 5 bases and J lost 0, with 11 bases in between. Germline V gene sequence: CDR1 LNHDA, CDR2 SQIVND (reference sequence). The CDR3 length is 15 residues. CDR3 DNA sequence: TGTGCCAGTAGTCCGCGTGCGAGCTCCTACAATGAGCAGTTCTTC. Protein sequence: CASSPRASSYNEQFF.

The chain uses TRBV4-2 and TRBJ2-7, with TRBD1 matching 7 bases. Germline V gene lookup returns CDR1 LGHNA and CDR2 YNFKEQ. The junction had 12 bases not matched to a gene; V was cut back by 4 bases and J by 3 bases. This CDR3 contains 16 residues. The CDR3 DNA is TGTGCCAGCAGCCCAGTCCCTAGGGGGCGTAACTACGAGCAGTACTTC. It codes for CASSPVPRGRNYEQYF.

The chain carries TRBV6-2 or TRBV6-3 and TRBJ2-5, with D perhaps TRBD2 (5 bases). Germline CDR1 is MNHEY and CDR2 is SVGEGT. Trimming pared 0 bases from V and 0 bases from J, leaving 11 bases between. CDR3 length: 16 amino acids. CDR3 loop: CASSYSQAGDQETQYF. The CDR3 DNA reads as TGTGCCAGCAGTTACTCTCAAGCCGGGGACCAAGAGACCCAGTACTTC.

This CDR3 is CASSPDRSNQPQHF. CDR3 nucleotides: TGCGCCAGCAGCCCGGACAGAAGCAATCAGCCCCAGCATTTT. The chain has TRBV5-1 and TRBJ1-5; D is possibly TRBD1 (6 bases). With 4 bases removed from V and 1 base from J, the gap between germline ends came to 9 bases. The CDR3 length is 14 residues. The V gene's germline CDR1 is SGHRS and CDR2 YFSETQ.

This chain connects TRBV9 to TRBJ1-6; tentative D call: TRBD1 (5 bases). The CDR3 contains 16 residues. Trimming took 0 bases from V and 4 from J, leaving 11 bases between them. Germline CDR1 reads SGDLS; CDR2 reads YYNGEE. The DNA of the CDR3 is TGTGCCAGCAGCGTAGGGGCAGGGCCGTATAATTCACCCCTCCACTTT. As protein: CASSVGAGPYNSPLHF.

The chain joins TRBV5-4 to TRBJ2-7, with 10 bases lining up with TRBD2. This CDR3 contains 15 residues. After removal of 7 bases from V and 4 bases from J, the junction contained 11 bases not matched to a gene. CDR1 is SGHNT and CDR2 is YYREEE in the germline V gene (reference sequence). CDR3 nucleotides: TGTGCCAGCCGAGGGTCGATAGCGGGAGGTTACGAGCAGTACTTC. It encodes CASRGSIAGGYEQYF.

The rearrangement links TRBV11-2 to TRBJ2-3; TRBD2 aligns across 9 bases. V dropped 6 bases and J dropped 0; count of bases not matched to a gene: 13. This CDR3 has 18 amino acids. The germline V gene has CDR1 SGHAT and CDR2 FQNNGV. For the CDR3, the DNA is TGTGCCAGCAGAGCCTTAAGGCAGACTAGCGGTAGCACAGATACGCAGTATTTT. Translating gives CASRALRQTSGSTDTQYF.

V gene TRBV5-5 combines with J gene TRBJ2-7, with 9 bases fitting TRBD2. J gave up 3 bases and V 4 bases, and 5 bases lay outside the gene matches. CDR3 size: 14 residues. From germline, CDR1 is SGHKS and CDR2 YYEKEE (reference sequence). This CDR3 is CASSTGLADYEQYF. The CDR3, as DNA: TGTGCCAGCAGCACGGGACTAGCCGACTACGAGCAGTACTTC.

The genes are TRBV11-2 and TRBJ1-1, with TRBD1 matching 8 bases. Germline trimming cut 3 bases from V and 2 bases from J; bases unmatched to any gene: 11. The CDR3 runs 17 residues. CDR1 and CDR2 from the germline V gene are SGHAT and FQNNGV. The CDR3 DNA is TGTGCCAGCAGCTTCGTATTAGGACAGGGCAATAACACTGAAGCTTTCTTT. Protein: CASSFVLGQGNNTEAFF.

The chain is built from TRBV11-2 and TRBJ2-7, with TRBD2 matching 10 bases. This CDR3 region has 15 residues. The ends lost 4 bases at V and 2 bases at J; junction bases unmatched: 5. Germline V lookup: CDR1 SGHAT, CDR2 FQNNGV. As DNA, the CDR3 is TGTGCCAGCAGCTCAGCGGGAGGGCCCCCCTACGAGCAGTACTTC. It encodes CASSSAGGPPYEQYF.

This chain connects TRBV15 to TRBJ2-1; 13 nucleotides match TRBD2. With V trimmed by 6 bases and J by 0 bases, 2 bases remained unmatched. The CDR3 extends over 16 amino acids. The germline V gene has CDR1 LNHNV and CDR2 YYDKDF (reference sequence). The CDR3 region is CATSRTSGSSYNEQFF. CDR3 DNA: TGTGCCACCAGTCGGACTAGCGGGAGCTCCTACAATGAGCAGTTCTTC.

The chain carries TRBV3-1 (or the pseudogene TRBV3-2) and TRBJ1-2, with TRBD1 identical over 7 bases. CDR1 is LGHDT and CDR2 is YNNKEL in the germline V gene (reference sequence). The CDR3 length is 15 residues. The V segment lost 3 bases and the J segment 8 bases; nucleotides outside the gene matches: 12. In DNA, the CDR3 is TGTGCCAGCAGCCAGAACCATGGGCAGGGGGTCGGCTACACCTTC. Its protein is CASSQNHGQGVGYTF.

The chain recombines TRBV12-3 or TRBV12-4 with TRBJ1-2; D possibly corresponds to TRBD1 (5 bases). The CDR3 runs to 13 residues. V was clipped by 5 bases and J by 4 bases, with 11 bases between them. As DNA, the CDR3 is TGTGCCAGCAGTACCCAGGGTCCCTATGGCTACACCTTC. It translates to CASSTQGPYGYTF.

V usage is TRBV28 and J usage is TRBJ1-6, with TRBD1 identical over 8 bases. V trimming: 2 bases; J trimming: 10 bases; junction bases outside the gene matches: 7. The CDR3 consists of 15 residues. CDR1 and CDR2 (germline): MDHEN, SYDVKM. CDR3 protein: CASSLLAGGNSPLHF. DNA of the CDR3: TGTGCCAGCAGTTTACTTGCAGGGGGCAACTCACCCCTCCACTTT. Looking up the rest from reference TRBV28 and TRBJ1-6 gives the full variable domain: DVKVTQSSRYLVKRTGEKVFLECVQDMDHENMFWYRQDPGLGLRLIYFSYDVKMKEKGDIPEGYSVSREKKERFSLILESASTNQTSMYLCASSLLAGGNSPLHFGNGTRLTVT.

This clone was seen once. The chain links TRBV27 to TRBJ1-6; D is possibly TRBD1 (6 bases). The germline V and J ends were trimmed by 2 bases and 10 bases, with 15 bases remaining between them. The CDR3 is 15 residues long. Germline-derived CDR1 and CDR2 are MNHEY and SMNVEV (reference sequence). The DNA for the CDR3 is TGTGCCAGCAGTTTAACAGGGTCAGGCCGATCACCCCTCCACTTT. This codes for CASSLTGSGRSPLHF.

The J gene is TRBJ2-1, the V gene TRBV4-2; tentatively, D is TRBD1 (5 bases). Per germline, CDR1 LGHNA and CDR2 YNFKEQ. The CDR3 is 17 amino acids. V was shortened by 0 bases and J by 0 bases, with 12 bases between the two germline ends. As DNA, the CDR3 is TGTGCCAGCAGCCAAGAAAGGGGAATAAGCTCCTACAATGAGCAGTTCTTC. Residues: CASSQERGISSYNEQFF.

Points on this clone: A read error may produce the germline difference seen at one junction end. V and J are TRBV2 and TRBJ1-2; no definite D call. The CDR3 is 16 amino acids. CDR1 and CDR2 from the germline V gene are SNHLY and FYNNEI. As DNA, the CDR3 is TGTGCCAGCAGTGCAGACCCAATGGGCCTTAACCATGGCTACACCTTC. It encodes CASSADPMGLNHGYTF.

This clone was detected a few times. This chain uses TRBV2 with TRBJ1-3; D remains ambiguous. This CDR3 is 14 amino acids long. The ends were cut back, 11 bases at V and 0 bases at J, with 14 bases in the middle. CDR1 and CDR2 from the germline V gene are SNHLY and FYNNEI. The CDR3 spells CAGRAGSSGNTIYF. The CDR3 coding sequence is TGTGCCGGAAGAGCAGGCTCCTCTGGAAACACCATATATTTT.

This clone came up a few times. This chain joins TRBV7-9 and TRBJ2-7, with TRBD2 identical over 7 bases. CDR1 SEHNR and CDR2 FQNEAQ come from the germline V gene (reference sequence). CDR3 length: 17 amino acids. V dropped 5 bases and J dropped 1; count of bases not matched to a gene: 14. For the CDR3, the DNA is TGTGCCAGCAGCCCCCGGGCGGCGGGAGTGGGATCCTACGAGCAGTACTTC. This sequence encodes CASSPRAAGVGSYEQYF.

The chain uses TRBV3-1 (or the pseudogene TRBV3-2) and TRBJ2-5; 7 bases map to TRBD2. CDR3 length equals 16 residues. Germline CDR1 is LGHDT and CDR2 is YNNKEL (reference sequence). V lost 1 base and J lost 8; bases outside the gene matches: 13. As DNA, the CDR3 is TGTGCCAGCAGCCAAGGGGCGCTAGCGGCTCCGAATACCCAGTACTTC. Its translation is CASSQGALAAPNTQYF.

The chain has TRBV29-1 and TRBJ1-3, with 9 bases matching TRBD1. The CDR3 runs 12 residues. Germline V gene data show CDR1 as SQVTM and CDR2 as ANQGSEA. The ends lost 7 bases at V and 4 bases at J; junction bases unmatched: 2. CDR3 sequence: CSAGTGGNTIYF. CDR3 nucleotide sequence: TGCAGCGCCGGGACAGGGGGAAACACCATATATTTT.

This clone was counted only a few times. This chain links TRBV12-5 with TRBJ2-1, with TRBD2 matching 8 bases. CDR3 size: 13 residues. Germline loops: CDR1 LGHNT, CDR2 FRNRAP. In DNA form, the CDR3 reads TGTGGTAGCGGGATTAACACCTACAATGAGCAGTTCTTC. This translates into CGSGINTYNEQFF.

The chain has TRBV9 and TRBJ1-2, with D possibly TRBD1 on 6 matching bases. CDR3 size: 17 residues. CDR1 and CDR2 from the germline V gene are SGDLS and YYNGEE. The V gene lost 4 bases and the J gene lost 1 base, with 20 bases spanning the gap. Here the CDR3 DNA reads TGTGCCAGCAGCTCCCCGGGACACCGACTCCTTAACTATGGCTACACCTTC. Its protein product is CASSSPGHRLLNYGYTF.

This chain links TRBV4-1 with TRBJ2-4; TRBD1 matches 8 bases. The CDR3 consists of 18 residues. Germline CDR1 MGHRA, CDR2 YSYEKL. V gave up 0 bases and J gave up 0 bases; unmatched junction bases: 7. CDR3 DNA sequence: TGCGCCAGCAGCCAAGATTTACTTGGACAGGGAGCCAAAAACATTCAGTACTTC. It specifies CASSQDLLGQGAKNIQYF.

J is TRBJ2-1 and V is TRBV3-1 (or the pseudogene TRBV3-2); 12 nucleotides line up with TRBD1. Per the germline V gene, CDR1 is LGHDT and CDR2 is YNNKEL (reference sequence). J lost 8 bases, V lost 4 bases, and 0 bases had no gene match. This CDR3 is built from 13 residues. The CDR3 nucleotides read TGTGCCAGCAGCCGGGACAGGGGGCATGAGCAGTTCTTC. Its translation is CASSRDRGHEQFF.

The rearrangement uses TRBV2 and TRBJ2-3; 8 bases are shared with TRBD1. In germline, CDR1 is SNHLY, CDR2 FYNNEI. This CDR3 has 15 amino acids. Unmatched junction bases numbered 10, after V lost 7 bases and J lost 4 bases. CDR3 loop: CASTDRDRFADTQYF. For the CDR3, the DNA is TGTGCCAGCACTGACAGGGACAGGTTCGCAGATACGCAGTATTTT.